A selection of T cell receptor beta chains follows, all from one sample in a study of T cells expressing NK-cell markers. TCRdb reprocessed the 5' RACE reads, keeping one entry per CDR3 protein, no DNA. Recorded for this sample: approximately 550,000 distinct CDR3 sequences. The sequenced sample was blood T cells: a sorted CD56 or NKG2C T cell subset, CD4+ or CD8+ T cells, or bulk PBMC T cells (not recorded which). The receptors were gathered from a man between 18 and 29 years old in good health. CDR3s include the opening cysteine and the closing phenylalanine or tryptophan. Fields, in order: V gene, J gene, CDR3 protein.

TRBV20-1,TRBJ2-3,CSAQANGGSTDTQYF
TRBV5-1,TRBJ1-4,CASSYTYRATNEKLFF
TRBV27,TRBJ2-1,CASSAQLAGNEQFF
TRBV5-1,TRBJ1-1,CASSLDSRGTEAFF
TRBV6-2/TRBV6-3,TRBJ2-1,CASSYSKTGGPIGEQFF
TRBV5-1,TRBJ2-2,CASRIGTANTGELFF
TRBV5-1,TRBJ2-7,CASSPELAGSSYEQYF
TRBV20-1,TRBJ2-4,CSASIQAAKNIQYF
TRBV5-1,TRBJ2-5,CASSPTAGGQETQYF
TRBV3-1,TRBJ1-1,CASSQGGVRRTEAFF
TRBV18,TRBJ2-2,CASSPGLAQNTGELFF
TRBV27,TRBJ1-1,CASSPTGGFGAFF
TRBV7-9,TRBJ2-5,CASSSRDSNKETQYF
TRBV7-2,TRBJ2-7,CASSPSTGRAAYEQYF